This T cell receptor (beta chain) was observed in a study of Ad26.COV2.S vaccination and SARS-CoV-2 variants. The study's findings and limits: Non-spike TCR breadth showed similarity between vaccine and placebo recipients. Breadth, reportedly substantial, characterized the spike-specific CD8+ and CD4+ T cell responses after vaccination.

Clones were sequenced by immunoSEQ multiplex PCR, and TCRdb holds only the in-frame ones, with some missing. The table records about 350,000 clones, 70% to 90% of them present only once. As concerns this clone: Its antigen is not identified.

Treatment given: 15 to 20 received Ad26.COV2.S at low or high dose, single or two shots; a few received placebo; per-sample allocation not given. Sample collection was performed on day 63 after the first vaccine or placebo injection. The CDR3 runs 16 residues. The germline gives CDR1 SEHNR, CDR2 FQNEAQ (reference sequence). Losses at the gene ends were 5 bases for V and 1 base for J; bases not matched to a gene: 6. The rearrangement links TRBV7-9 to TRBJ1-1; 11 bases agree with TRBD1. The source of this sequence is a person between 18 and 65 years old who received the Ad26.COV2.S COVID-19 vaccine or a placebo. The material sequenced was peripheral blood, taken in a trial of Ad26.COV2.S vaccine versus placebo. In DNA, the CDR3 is TGTGCCAGCAGCCAGGGGACAGGGGGTGCGAACACTGAAGCTTTCTTT. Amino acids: CASSQGTGGANTEAFF.